The clone carrying this T cell receptor beta chain was observed a handful of times. What it binds is not known. Germline-derived CDR1 and CDR2 are MDHEN and SYDVKM. This CDR3 has 13 amino acids. V was pared by 7 bases and J by 0 bases, with 9 bases between. This entry comes from a study of T-cell reconstitution after alpha-beta-depleted transplantation in children. It was with unique molecular identifiers that the TCRbeta library was prepared. TCRdb processed the PCR reads anew with MiXCR; each CDR3 protein has one entry. The sample contains some 200,000 distinct CDR3 sequences, around 9.2% of which appear only once. Study-level results: Once a year had passed after transplant, T-cell counts and diversity came mostly from newly produced T cells. After transplant, at about two months, alpha-beta T cells were reportedly derived from several hundred expanded graft clones.

The sequence was obtained from a male patient under 10 years old who had a stem cell transplant for acute myeloid leukemia, so the T cells may come from the graft donor. The specimen was PBMCs, mostly from graft donor cells, collected 360 days after TCRalphabeta/CD19-depleted stem cell transplant. This rearrangement joins TRBV28 to TRBJ1-1, with a possible D match to TRBD1 (6 bases). The CDR3 sequence: CASKGDMNTEAFF. CDR3 in DNA: TGTGCCAGCAAGGGGGACATGAACACTGAAGCTTTCTTT.